The entry below gives a single T cell receptor beta chain sequence along with its context. CDR3 size: 16 residues. V lost 1 base and J lost 6; bases outside the gene matches: 9. Germline V lookup: CDR1 SGHVS, CDR2 FNYEAQ. The record originates from a study of blood T cells in healthy people across ages. Through a sample-barcoded 5' primer and a J-beta primer mix, a second PCR was run for roughly 7 to 11 cycles. TCRdb passed the 5' RACE reads through MiXCR, listing each CDR3 protein once. Of 1,800,000 or so distinct CDR3 sequences in the sample, 30% to 40% were seen once. The V call is TRBV7-6, the J call TRBJ2-3, with 8 bases lining up with TRBD2. The source of this sequence is a human donor in good health. Sequencing was done on a sample of blood. In DNA form, the CDR3 reads TGTGCCAGCAGCTTAGTATTGAGCGGGGGCCCGGATACGCAGTATTTT. Its translation: CASSLVLSGGPDTQYF. The variable domain in full, completed from reference TRBV7-6 and TRBJ2-3, reads GAGVSQSPRYKVTKRGQDVALRCDPISGHVSLYWYRQALGQGPEFLTYFNYEAQQDKSGLPNDRFSAERPEGSISTLTIQRTEQRDSAMYRCASSLVLSGGPDTQYFGPGTRLTVL.